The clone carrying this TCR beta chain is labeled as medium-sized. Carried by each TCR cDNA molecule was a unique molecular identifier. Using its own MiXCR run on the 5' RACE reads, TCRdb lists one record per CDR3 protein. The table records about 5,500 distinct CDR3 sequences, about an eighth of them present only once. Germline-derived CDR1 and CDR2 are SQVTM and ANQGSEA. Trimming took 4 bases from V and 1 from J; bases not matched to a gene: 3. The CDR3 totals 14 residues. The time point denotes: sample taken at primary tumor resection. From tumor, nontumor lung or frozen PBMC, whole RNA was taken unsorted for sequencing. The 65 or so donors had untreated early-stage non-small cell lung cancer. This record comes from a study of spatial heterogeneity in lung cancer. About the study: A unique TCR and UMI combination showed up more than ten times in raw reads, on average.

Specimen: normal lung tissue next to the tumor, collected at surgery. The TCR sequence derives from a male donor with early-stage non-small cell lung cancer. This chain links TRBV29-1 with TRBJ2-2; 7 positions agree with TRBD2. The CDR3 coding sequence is TGCAGCGTTGTGGGAGGGTTGAACACCGGGGAGCTGTTTTTT. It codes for CSVVGGLNTGELFF.